This T cell receptor beta chain was captured by sequencing in a study of blood T cell repertoires in COVID-19. The J segment lost 4 bases and the V segment lost 6 bases, leaving 1 base of the junction unmatched. Germline values: CDR1 WSHSY, CDR2 SAAADI. CDR3 length equals 12 residues. TCRdb's copy holds only in-frame clones and misses some; the assay was immunoSEQ multiplex PCR. The repertoire holds under 300,000 clones, with 89% as singletons. The sequence came from a man over 45 with acute or convalescent COVID-19. Sequenced: peripheral blood. The J gene is TRBJ1-1, the V gene TRBV10-2, with TRBD1 identical over 8 bases. In nucleotides, the CDR3 is TGCGCCAGCAGACAGGGGGGCACTGAAGCTTTCTTT. This translates into CASRQGGTEAFF.